This T cell receptor beta chain emerged from a study of T cell responses to AZD1222 COVID-19 vaccine. On this clone: Its antigen remains unidentified.

The table came from immunoSEQ multiplex PCR; TCRdb's copy has only in-frame clones and leaves some out. The data show 150,000 to 200,000 clones, around nine tenths seen once. Germline assignment: CDR1 SGHTA and CDR2 FQGNSA. V shed 0 bases and J shed 5 bases, with 8 bases lying between them. This CDR3 is 14 amino acids long. Study results and limitations: An increase in Spike-specific TCR breadth and depth was observed after two AZD1222 doses. Clonal diversity was possibly underestimated, and the donors were mostly white British, with more females.

This chain links TRBV7-2 with TRBJ2-4; the D gene is possibly TRBD2 (5 bases). This receptor was identified in an adult who received the AZD1222 COVID-19 vaccine. The starting material was peripheral blood, obtained 28 days after the second AZD1222 dose. The CDR3 region is CASSLAGVENIQYF. The CDR3 DNA follows: TGTGCCAGCAGCTTAGCGGGAGTTGAAAACATTCAGTACTTC.